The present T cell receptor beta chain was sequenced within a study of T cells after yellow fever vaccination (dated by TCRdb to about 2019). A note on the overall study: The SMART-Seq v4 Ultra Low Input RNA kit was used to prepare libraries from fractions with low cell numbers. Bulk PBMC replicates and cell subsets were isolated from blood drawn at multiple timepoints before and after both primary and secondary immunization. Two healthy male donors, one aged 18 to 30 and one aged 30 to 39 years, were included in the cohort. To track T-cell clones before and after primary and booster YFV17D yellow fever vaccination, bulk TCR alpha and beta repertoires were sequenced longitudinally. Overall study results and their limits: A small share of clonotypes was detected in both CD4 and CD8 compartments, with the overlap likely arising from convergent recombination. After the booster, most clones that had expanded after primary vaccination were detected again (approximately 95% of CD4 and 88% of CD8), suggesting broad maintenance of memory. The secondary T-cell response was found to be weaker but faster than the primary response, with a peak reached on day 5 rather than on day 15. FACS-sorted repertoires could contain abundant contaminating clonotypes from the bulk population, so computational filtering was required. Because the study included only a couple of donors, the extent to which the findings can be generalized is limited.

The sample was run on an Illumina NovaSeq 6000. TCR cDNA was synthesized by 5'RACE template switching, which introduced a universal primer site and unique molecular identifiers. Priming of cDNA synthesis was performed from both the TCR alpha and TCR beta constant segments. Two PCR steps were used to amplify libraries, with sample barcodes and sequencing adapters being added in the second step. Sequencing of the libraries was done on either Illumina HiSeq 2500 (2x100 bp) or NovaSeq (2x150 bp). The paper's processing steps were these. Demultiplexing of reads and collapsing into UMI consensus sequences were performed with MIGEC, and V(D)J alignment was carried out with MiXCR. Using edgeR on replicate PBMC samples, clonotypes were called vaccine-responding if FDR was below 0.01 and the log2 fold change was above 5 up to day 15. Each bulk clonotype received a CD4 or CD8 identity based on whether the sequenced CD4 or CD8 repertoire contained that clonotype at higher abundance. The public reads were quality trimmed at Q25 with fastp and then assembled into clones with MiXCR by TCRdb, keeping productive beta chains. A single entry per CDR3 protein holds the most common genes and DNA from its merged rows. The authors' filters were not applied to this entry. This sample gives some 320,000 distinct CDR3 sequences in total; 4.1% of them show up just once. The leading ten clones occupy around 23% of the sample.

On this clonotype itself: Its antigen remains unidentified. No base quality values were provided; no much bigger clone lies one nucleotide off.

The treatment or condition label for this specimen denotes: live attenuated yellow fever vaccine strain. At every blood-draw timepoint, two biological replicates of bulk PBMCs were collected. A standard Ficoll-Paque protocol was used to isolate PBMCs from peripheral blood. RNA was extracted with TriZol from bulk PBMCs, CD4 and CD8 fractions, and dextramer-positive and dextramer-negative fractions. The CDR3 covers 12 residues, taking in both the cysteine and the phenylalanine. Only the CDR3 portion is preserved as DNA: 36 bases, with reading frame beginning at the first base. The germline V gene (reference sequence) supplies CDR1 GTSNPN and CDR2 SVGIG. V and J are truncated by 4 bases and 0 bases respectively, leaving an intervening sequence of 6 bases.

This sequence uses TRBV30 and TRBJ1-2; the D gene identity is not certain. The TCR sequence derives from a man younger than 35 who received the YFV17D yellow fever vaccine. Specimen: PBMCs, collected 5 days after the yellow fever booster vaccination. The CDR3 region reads CAWTYSNYGYTF. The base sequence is TGTGCCTGGACCTATTCTAACTATGGCTACACCTTC.